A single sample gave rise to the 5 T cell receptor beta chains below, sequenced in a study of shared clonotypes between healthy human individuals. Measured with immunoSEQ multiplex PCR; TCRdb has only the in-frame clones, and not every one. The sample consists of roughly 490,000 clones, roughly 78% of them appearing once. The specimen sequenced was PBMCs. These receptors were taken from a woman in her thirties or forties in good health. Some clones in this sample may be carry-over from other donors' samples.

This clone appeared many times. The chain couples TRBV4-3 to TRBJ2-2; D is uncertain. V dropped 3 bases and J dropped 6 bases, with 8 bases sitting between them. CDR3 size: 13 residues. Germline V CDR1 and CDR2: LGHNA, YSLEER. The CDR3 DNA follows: TGCGCCAGCAGCCAGGAACTCTCCGGGGAGCTGTTTTTT. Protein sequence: CASSQELSGELFF.

This chain's CDR3 is CASSPTGGDHQPQHF. In DNA, the CDR3 is TGTGCCAGCTCACCAACAGGGGGTGATCATCAGCCCCAGCATTTT. V is TRBV18 and J is TRBJ1-5, with 8 bases matching TRBD1. J lost 5 bases, V lost 2 bases, and 5 bases had no gene match. The CDR3 runs to 15 residues. CDR1 and CDR2 from the germline V gene are KGHSH and LQKENI.

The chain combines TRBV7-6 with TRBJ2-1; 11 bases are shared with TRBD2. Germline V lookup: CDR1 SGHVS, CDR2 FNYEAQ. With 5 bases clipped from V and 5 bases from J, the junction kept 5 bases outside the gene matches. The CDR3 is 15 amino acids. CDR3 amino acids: CASSVLAGVDNEQFF. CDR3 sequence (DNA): TGTGCCAGCAGCGTACTAGCGGGAGTGGACAATGAGCAGTTCTTC.

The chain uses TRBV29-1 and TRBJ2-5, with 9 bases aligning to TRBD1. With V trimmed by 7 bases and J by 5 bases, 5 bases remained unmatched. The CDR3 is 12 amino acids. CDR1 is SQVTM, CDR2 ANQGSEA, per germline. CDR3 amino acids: CSGGQGVETQYF. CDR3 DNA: TGCAGCGGGGGACAGGGTGTGGAGACCCAGTACTTC.

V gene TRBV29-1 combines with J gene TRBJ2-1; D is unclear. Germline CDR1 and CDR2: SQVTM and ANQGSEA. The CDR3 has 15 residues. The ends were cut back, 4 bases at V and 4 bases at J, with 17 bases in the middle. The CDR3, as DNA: TGCAGCGTTGTATTTGTTCAGCCCCCTTACAATGAGCAGTTCTTC. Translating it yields CSVVFVQPPYNEQFF.